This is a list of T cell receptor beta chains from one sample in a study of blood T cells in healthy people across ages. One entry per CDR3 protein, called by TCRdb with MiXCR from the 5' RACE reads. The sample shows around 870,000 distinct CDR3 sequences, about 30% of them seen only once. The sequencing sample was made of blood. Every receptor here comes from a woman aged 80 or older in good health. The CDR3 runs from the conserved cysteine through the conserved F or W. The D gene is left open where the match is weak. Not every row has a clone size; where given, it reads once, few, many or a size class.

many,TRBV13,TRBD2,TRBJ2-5,CASSLLAGSQETQYF,TGTGCCAGCAGCTTACTAGCGGGGTCCCAAGAGACCCAGTACTTC
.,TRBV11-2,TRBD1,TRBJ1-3,CASSRGQGGNTIYF,TGTGCCAGCAGCCGTGGACAGGGGGGAAACACCATATATTTT
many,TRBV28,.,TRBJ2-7,CASSPGAFYEQYF,TGTGCCAGCAGCCCGGGAGCCTTCTACGAGCAGTACTTC
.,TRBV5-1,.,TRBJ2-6,CASSLAGQGVSGANVRTF,TGCGCCAGCAGCTTGGCCGGGCAGGGAGTCTCTGGGGCCAACGTCCGGACTTTC
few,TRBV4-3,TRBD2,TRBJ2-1,CASSQGGLAGYNEQFF,TGCGCCAGCAGCCAAGGAGGGCTAGCGGGCTACAATGAGCAGTTCTTC
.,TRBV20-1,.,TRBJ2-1,CSASAAYNEQFF,TGCAGTGCCAGCGCGGCCTACAATGAGCAGTTCTTC
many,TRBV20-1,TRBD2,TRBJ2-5,CSARTSGGAETQYF,TGCAGTGCTAGGACTAGCGGGGGCGCAGAGACCCAGTACTTC
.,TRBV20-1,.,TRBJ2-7,CSARPGDCPFAPPIYEQYF,TGCAGTGCTAGACCTGGGGACTGCCCATTCGCCCCGCCAATCTACGAGCAGTACTTC
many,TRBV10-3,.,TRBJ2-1,CAISAGSEQFF,TGTGCCATCAGTGCGGGGAGTGAGCAGTTCTTC
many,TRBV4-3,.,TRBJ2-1,CASSQDRRQREQFF,TGCGCCAGCAGCCAAGATCGGAGACAGCGAGAGCAGTTCTTC
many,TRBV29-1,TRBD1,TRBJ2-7,CSGGQGLGEQYF,TGCAGCGGCGGACAGGGTCTTGGCGAGCAGTACTTC
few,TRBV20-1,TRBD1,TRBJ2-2,CSARVFGTGNSGELFF,TGCAGTGCTAGAGTGTTCGGGACAGGGAACTCCGGGGAGCTGTTTTTT
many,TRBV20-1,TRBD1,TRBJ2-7,CSARDPRTGRNEQYF,TGCAGTGCTAGAGATCCGAGGACAGGGAGGAACGAGCAGTACTTC